One and the same sample provided the 2 T cell receptor beta chains below, sequenced in a study of T cells in Graves' hyperthyroidism and ophthalmopathy. What was amplified from RNA transcripts were TCR beta CDR3 regions. HTBI primers were the set used in a first-round RT-PCR of the TCR CDR3. TCRdb re-called the multiplex PCR reads through MiXCR, storing one row per CDR3 protein. The table includes 550,000 to 650,000 distinct CDR3 sequences, 12% to 15% detected once. Input material: blood. These TCRs come from a middle-aged woman with Graves' hyperthyroidism.

The chain joins TRBV6-1 to TRBJ1-2; the D gene is possibly TRBD1 (5 bases). Germline V CDR1 and CDR2: MNHNS, SASEGT. The CDR3 loop spans 13 amino acids. V shed 3 bases and J shed 8 bases, with 13 bases lying between them. This CDR3 reads CASSDFQGGGYTF. The CDR3 coding sequence is TGTGCCAGCAGTGACTTCCAGGGCGGCGGCTACACCTTC.

Remarks on this clonotype: The junction shows a germline mismatch at one end, possibly a read error. This chain joins TRBV30 and TRBJ2-7; D is undetermined. This CDR3 is 13 amino acids long. The V gene's germline CDR1 is GTSNPN and CDR2 SVGIG (reference sequence). CDR3 DNA sequence: TGTGCCTGGGGTGTTGGGGATACCTACGAGCAGTACTTC. Translation gives CAWGVGDTYEQYF.